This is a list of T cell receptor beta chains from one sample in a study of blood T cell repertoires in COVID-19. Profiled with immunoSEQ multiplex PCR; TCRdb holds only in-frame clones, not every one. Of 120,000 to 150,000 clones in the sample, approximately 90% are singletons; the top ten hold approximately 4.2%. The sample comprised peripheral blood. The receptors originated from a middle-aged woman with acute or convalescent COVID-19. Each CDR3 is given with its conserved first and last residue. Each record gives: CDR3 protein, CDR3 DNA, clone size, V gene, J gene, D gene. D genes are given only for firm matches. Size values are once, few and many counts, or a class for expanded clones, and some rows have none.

CASSTVQGTDTQYF	TGTGCCAGTAGTACTGTCCAGGGCACAGATACGCAGTATTTT	.	TRBV19	TRBJ2-3	.
CASSTGGAGNQPQHF	TGTGCCAGCAGTACAGGGGGCGCAGGGAATCAGCCCCAGCATTTT	once	TRBV28	TRBJ1-5	TRBD1
CASSDTSAGGFNEQFF	TGTGCCAGCAGCGACACCTCCGCGGGGGGCTTCAATGAGCAGTTCTTC	.	TRBV27	TRBJ2-1	TRBD2
CASRPDRTYEQYF	TGTGCCAGCAGGCCGGACAGAACCTACGAGCAGTACTTC	.	TRBV28	TRBJ2-7	.
CASSTQGVQPQHF	TGTGCCAGCAGTACACAGGGAGTTCAGCCCCAGCATTTT	.	TRBV28	TRBJ1-5	.
CASPLSNTGELFF	TGTGCCAGCCCACTATCGAACACCGGGGAGCTGTTTTTT	.	TRBV12-3/TRBV12-4	TRBJ2-2	.
CASSQDLRASETWTDTQYF	TGTGCCAGCAGCCAAGATCTGAGGGCTAGCGAGACATGGACAGATACGCAGTATTTT	.	TRBV4-2	TRBJ2-3	.
CASSQPGLLYEQYF	TGTGCCAGCAGCCAACCGGGACTGCTATACGAGCAGTACTTC	.	TRBV6-2/TRBV6-3	TRBJ2-7	.
CARRGSGLAKHNEQFF	TGTGCCAGAAGGGGGTCCGGACTAGCGAAGCACAATGAGCAGTTCTTC	few	TRBV6-4	TRBJ2-1	TRBD2
CASSEIEEGYSNQPQHF	TGTGCCAGCAGTGAAATCGAGGAGGGTTATAGCAATCAGCCCCAGCATTTT	.	TRBV2	TRBJ1-5	.
CASSLGTGSAEPQHF	TGTGCCAGCAGCCTAGGGACAGGTTCAGCGGAGCCCCAGCATTTT	.	TRBV7-2	TRBJ1-5	TRBD1
CASSMGASGVRQETQYF	TGTGCCAGTAGTATGGGAGCTAGCGGGGTACGACAAGAGACCCAGTACTTC	.	TRBV19	TRBJ2-5	TRBD2
CASSSQLQGAGYQPQHF	TGTGCCAGCAGTTCACAGTTACAGGGCGCCGGGTATCAGCCCCAGCATTTT	.	TRBV6-2/TRBV6-3	TRBJ1-5	.
CASSLNRYNSPLHF	TGCGCCAGCAGCTTAAATCGGTATAATTCACCCCTCCACTTT	.	TRBV5-1	TRBJ1-6	.
CASSLSSGQETQYF	TGCGCCAGCAGCTTATCTAGCGGCCAAGAGACCCAGTACTTC	.	TRBV5-1	TRBJ2-5	TRBD2
CASSRQGYEYF	TGTGCCAGCAGTCGACAGGGATACGAGTACTTC	few	TRBV28	TRBJ2-7	TRBD1
CASSLDGTGGNTIYF	TGTGCCAGCAGCTTAGACGGGACAGGGGGGAACACCATATATTTT	.	TRBV7-2	TRBJ1-3	TRBD1
CASRGTGTNYNSPLHF	TGTGCCAGCAGAGGGACAGGAACAAACTATAATTCACCCCTCCACTTT	.	TRBV2	TRBJ1-6	TRBD1
CASSHPGQGADKGAYNEQFF	TGTGCCAGCAGTCACCCGGGACAGGGGGCAGACAAGGGGGCTTACAATGAGCAGTTCTTC	.	TRBV6-6	TRBJ2-1	TRBD1
CASSLEGAGANTGELFF	TGCGCCAGCAGCTTGGAGGGGGCAGGGGCGAACACCGGGGAGCTGTTTTTT	.	TRBV5-1	TRBJ2-2	TRBD1
CASSLALAGGPYEQYF	TGTGCCAGCAGTTTAGCCCTAGCGGGGGGCCCCTACGAGCAGTACTTC	few	TRBV27	TRBJ2-7	TRBD2
CASSPGESASTEAFF	TGTGCCAGCAGCCCCGGGGAGAGCGCGAGCACTGAAGCTTTCTTT	.	TRBV6-2/TRBV6-3	TRBJ1-1	.
CASRRGGEGNTEAFF	TGTGCCAGCAGGCGAGGGGGAGAGGGCAACACTGAAGCTTTCTTT	.	TRBV7-9	TRBJ1-1	.
CSVEGDRDMNTEAFF	TGCAGCGTTGAAGGGGACAGGGACATGAACACTGAAGCTTTCTTT	.	TRBV29-1	TRBJ1-1	TRBD1
CASRLRDNSPLHF	TGTGCCAGCAGGCTCAGGGATAATTCACCCCTCCACTTT	.	TRBV12-3/TRBV12-4	TRBJ1-6	.
CASSLALTGYTEAFF	TGCGCCAGCAGCTTGGCCTTGACAGGGTACACTGAAGCTTTCTTT	.	TRBV5-1	TRBJ1-1	TRBD1
CASSLAQGFGGYTF	TGTGCCAGCAGCTTGGCCCAGGGGTTCGGTGGCTACACCTTC	.	TRBV5-6	TRBJ1-2	.
CATSQGTNYGYTF	TGTGCCACCTCACAGGGGACTAACTATGGCTACACCTTC	.	TRBV24-1	TRBJ1-2	TRBD1
CASSPRLPGQGPAGTYEQYF	TGTGCCAGCTCACCGAGGTTACCGGGACAGGGGCCAGCAGGGACCTACGAGCAGTACTTC	.	TRBV18	TRBJ2-7	TRBD1
CASSPLDRDNYGYTF	TGTGCCAGCAGCCCCCTGGACAGAGATAACTATGGCTACACCTTC	.	TRBV11-2	TRBJ1-2	.
CATSRARGAGANVLTF	TGTGCCACCAGCAGGGCCCGGGGGGCGGGGGCCAACGTCCTGACTTTC	.	TRBV15	TRBJ2-6	.
CASKRGGNQETQYF	TGTGCCAGCAAGCGAGGGGGTAACCAAGAGACCCAGTACTTC	.	TRBV7-9	TRBJ2-5	.
CSVALAGGPYNEQFF	TGCAGCGTAGCTTTAGCGGGGGGACCCTACAATGAGCAGTTCTTC	.	TRBV29-1	TRBJ2-1	TRBD2
CASSLRTGTSGGSSYNEQFF	TGCGCCAGCAGCCTAAGGACAGGGACTAGCGGGGGGAGCTCCTACAATGAGCAGTTCTTC	once	TRBV4-1	TRBJ2-1	TRBD2
CASWGDRDTEAFF	TGTGCCAGCTGGGGGGACAGGGACACTGAAGCTTTCTTT	once	TRBV12-3/TRBV12-4	TRBJ1-1	TRBD1
CASSPDRDTEAFF	TGTGCCAGCAGTCCCGACAGGGACACTGAAGCTTTCTTT	.	TRBV12-3/TRBV12-4	TRBJ1-1	TRBD1
CASRRSLGETQYF	TGTGCCAGCAGGAGAAGCCTCGGGGAGACCCAGTACTTC	.	TRBV12-3/TRBV12-4	TRBJ2-5	.
CTSSGNGAYEQYF	TGCACCAGCTCCGGAAATGGAGCCTACGAGCAGTACTTC	few	TRBV1	TRBJ2-7	.
CASSPQGGPKIYEQYF	TGTGCCAGCAGCCCCCAGGGGGGCCCTAAAATCTACGAGCAGTACTTC	.	TRBV7-6	TRBJ2-7	.
CAGTGGRNTEAFF	TGTGCCGGGACAGGGGGCCGGAACACTGAAGCTTTCTTT	.	TRBV30	TRBJ1-1	TRBD1
CASSVGLAGELFF	TGTGCCAGCAGCGTAGGGCTAGCCGGGGAGCTGTTTTTT	.	TRBV9	TRBJ2-2	.
CASTYSALREQYF	TGTGCCAGCACCTACTCAGCTTTGCGCGAGCAGTACTTC	.	TRBV6-2/TRBV6-3	TRBJ2-7	.
CASSSGTAMNTEAFF	TGTGCCAGCAGCTCCGGGACAGCCATGAACACTGAAGCTTTCTTT	.	TRBV7-9	TRBJ1-1	TRBD1
CASSSGQGGSPLHF	TGTGCCAGCAGCTCTGGACAGGGCGGTTCACCCCTCCACTTT	.	TRBV5-4	TRBJ1-6	TRBD1
CASSIGQGGAYGYTF	TGTGCCAGTAGTATCGGCCAGGGAGGAGCTTATGGCTACACCTTC	.	TRBV19	TRBJ1-2	.
CAISSGTGGYEQYF	TGTGCCATCAGTTCCGGGACAGGGGGTTACGAGCAGTACTTC	few	TRBV10-3	TRBJ2-7	TRBD1
CASSTASGRFGDTQYF	TGTGCCAGTAGTACCGCTAGCGGGAGGTTCGGCGATACGCAGTATTTT	.	TRBV19	TRBJ2-3	TRBD2
CASSSGGPHTGELFF	TGTGCCAGCAGCTCAGGGGGCCCCCACACCGGGGAGCTGTTTTTT	.	TRBV7-9	TRBJ2-2	TRBD1
CASSSGQGAYRDYGYTF	TGTGCCAGCAGTTCAGGACAGGGGGCGTACAGGGACTATGGCTACACCTTC	.	TRBV28	TRBJ1-2	TRBD1
CASSWGTGGTGPQHF	TGTGCCAGCAGTTGGGGGACAGGGGGTACAGGGCCCCAGCATTTT	.	TRBV6-2/TRBV6-3	TRBJ1-5	TRBD1
CASSLGQPGESQYF	TGCGCCAGCAGCCTGGGGCAGCCAGGCGAATCGCAGTACTTC	.	TRBV5-1	TRBJ2-7	.
CAISEGGAHNQPQHF	TGTGCCATCAGTGAGGGGGGGGCCCACAATCAGCCCCAGCATTTT	.	TRBV10-3	TRBJ1-5	.
CASASLPQGPEAFF	TGTGCCTCAGCATCGTTGCCACAGGGACCTGAAGCTTTCTTT	.	TRBV6-5	TRBJ1-1	.
CASSSRGGDMNTEAFF	TGTGCCAGCAGCTCCCGAGGAGGAGACATGAACACTGAAGCTTTCTTT	once	TRBV7-9	TRBJ1-1	.
CATTQGRGNGYTF	TGTGCCACCACTCAGGGCAGGGGCAATGGCTACACCTTC	.	TRBV24-1	TRBJ1-2	.
CASSIGGVGHSPLHF	TGTGCCAGCAGCATTGGGGGGGTAGGTCATTCACCCCTCCACTTT	.	TRBV9	TRBJ1-6	.
CASSFGGSPYEQYF	TGTGCCAGCAGCTTTGGGGGGTCCCCCTACGAGCAGTACTTC	.	TRBV7-9	TRBJ2-7	.
CATSRGSSGTYEQYF	TGTGCCACCAGCAGAGGCTCTAGCGGAACCTACGAGCAGTACTTC	.	TRBV15	TRBJ2-7	TRBD2